The source of this T cell receptor beta chain is a study of blood T cell repertoires in COVID-19. Participant age was roughly 18 to 95 years, and participants resided in approximately 24 US areas. Authors' processing steps: For nucleated cells, counts were estimated from reference gene primer amplification. Data came from immunoSEQ multiplex PCR; TCRdb stores just in-frame clones and leaves some out. The DNA gave D and trimming, while V, J and clone size come from that table. The data contain approximately 240,000 clones, roughly 87% of them singletons. The CDR3 contains 13 residues. The germline V gene encodes CDR1 LNHDA and CDR2 SQIVND (reference sequence). Trimming took 10 bases from V and 7 from J; bases not matched to a gene: 9.

Sequencing was carried out using PBMCs or T cells enriched from blood (not recorded which). The origin of this receptor is a woman aged 25 to 39 with acute COVID-19. This chain uses TRBV19 with TRBJ1-5, with TRBD1 matching 8 bases. The CDR3 spells CATQDRAGQPQHF. Written as DNA, the CDR3 is TGTGCCACCCAGGACAGGGCTGGACAGCCCCAGCATTTT.